Listed below are T cell receptor beta chains from one sample, sequenced in a study of breast tumors, draining lymph nodes, adjacent tissues. TCRdb itself ran the multiplex PCR reads through MiXCR, one entry per CDR3 protein. Found here are tens of thousands of distinct CDR3 sequences, approximately 45% of them singletons; the top ten hold 8% to 11%. Source material: breast tumor tissue. The receptors here all came from a female donor with breast cancer. Some clones in this sample may be carry-over from other donors' samples. Both conserved end residues are part of each CDR3. The D gene is left open where the match is weak. Where a row states a size, it is once, few, many or the class of an expanded clone; other rows omit it.

D gene	V gene	J gene	clone size	CDR3 protein	CDR3 DNA
TRBD1	TRBV4-1	TRBJ1-1	few	CASSQDRGTEAFF	TGCGCCAGCAGCCAGGACAGGGGGACTGAAGCTTTCTTT
TRBD2	TRBV4-3	TRBJ2-7	many	CASSQDIGGGYEQYF	TGCGCCAGCAGCCAAGATATCGGGGGGGGGTACGAGCAGTACTTC
TRBD1	TRBV19	TRBJ2-5	many	CASSINRGVQETQYF	TGTGCCAGTAGTATCAACAGGGGGGTCCAAGAGACCCAGTACTTC
NA	TRBV7-3	TRBJ2-3	NA	CASSFSANTGELDTQYF	TGTGCCAGCAGCTTTTCGGCGAACACCGGGGAGCTGGATACGCAGTATTTT
NA	TRBV6-5	TRBJ2-3	many	CASSQDGTPGFTDTQYF	TGTGCCAGCAGCCAAGACGGGACTCCCGGTTTCACAGATACGCAGTATTTT
TRBD2	TRBV20-1	TRBJ2-3	many	CSAPGWVASGRAGTDTQYF	TGCAGTGCCCCCGGGTGGGTGGCTAGCGGGAGGGCCGGCACAGATACGCAGTATTTT
TRBD2	TRBV20-1	TRBJ2-1	NA	CSARDGGTSGTDEQFF	TGCAGTGCTAGAGATGGAGGAACTAGCGGGACGGATGAGCAGTTCTTC
NA	TRBV6-1	TRBJ1-2	NA	CASSQVSRGNGYTF	TGTGCCAGCAGTCAAGTGAGTAGGGGTAATGGCTACACCTTC
TRBD2	TRBV29-1	TRBJ2-1	many	CSVRSSGSGGAGNEQFF	TGCAGCGTTCGGTCTAGCGGGTCGGGAGGAGCAGGGAATGAGCAGTTCTTC
NA	TRBV7-9	TRBJ1-4	NA	CASSLAGGDDEKLLF	TGCGCCAGCAGCTTGGCCGGGGGCGATGATGAAAAACTGCTTTTC
TRBD1	TRBV20-1	TRBJ1-2	NA	CSATGDHYGYTF	TGCAGTGCAACAGGGGACCACTATGGCTACACCTTC
NA	TRBV6-5	TRBJ2-1	many	CASSSRSEGSYNEQFF	TGTGCCAGCAGTAGCCGGAGCGAGGGCTCCTACAATGAGCAGTTCTTC
TRBD1	TRBV12-5	TRBJ1-1	many	CASGTGAGTEAFF	TGTGCTAGTGGAACAGGGGCTGGGACTGAAGCTTTCTTT
NA	TRBV6-1	TRBJ2-3	many	CASSEIHRTDTQYF	TGTGCCAGCAGTGAGATACACCGCACAGATACGCAGTATTTT
TRBD2	TRBV6-2/TRBV6-3	TRBJ2-3	few	CASLSLGGRARDTQYF	TGTGCCAGCCTCTCCTTGGGCGGGAGGGCCAGAGATACGCAGTATTTT
NA	TRBV14	TRBJ2-1	NA	CASSQDRGSEQFF	TGTGCCAGCAGCCAAGATAGGGGTAGTGAGCAGTTCTTC
TRBD2	TRBV7-3	TRBJ2-3	NA	CASSLFGSSGGDTQYF	TGTGCCAGCAGCTTATTCGGTAGCTCGGGGGGGGATACGCAGTATTTT
TRBD1	TRBV5-6	TRBJ1-2	NA	CASRSTGAIYGYTF	TGTGCCAGCAGATCGACAGGGGCGATCTATGGCTACACCTTC
NA	TRBV28	TRBJ1-1	NA	CASSGRGRTEAFF	TGTGCCAGCAGTGGACGGGGTCGGACTGAAGCTTTCTTT
NA	TRBV5-1	TRBJ2-7	NA	CANSPVASYDQYF	TGCGCCAACAGCCCGGTGGCATCCTACGACCAGTACTTC
NA	TRBV10-2	TRBJ1-5	once	CASSSFSTGQVNQPQHF	TGCGCCAGCAGCTCTTTCTCGACGGGGCAGGTCAATCAGCCCCAGCATTTT
TRBD2	TRBV4-2	TRBJ2-3	NA	CASSRRGLAGGTQYF	TGTGCCAGCAGCCGACGCGGACTAGCGGGCGGTACGCAGTATTTT
TRBD2	TRBV5-8	TRBJ2-5	many	CASSLGLAQETQYF	TGTGCCAGCAGCTTGGGACTAGCCCAAGAGACCCAGTACTTC
TRBD1	TRBV6-5	TRBJ2-1	NA	CASRGLGTGGGNEQFF	TGTGCCAGCAGGGGTTTAGGGACAGGGGGTGGCAATGAGCAGTTCTTC